This TCR beta chain was observed in a study of CD8 T cells in Susac syndrome. Germline V CDR1 and CDR2: SGDLS, YYNGEE. Trimming removed 0 bases at V and 3 bases at J, with 15 bases between. The CDR3 runs to 16 residues. cDNA came from about 0.51 to 1 ug RNA primed by random hexamers. Across 54 Vbeta and 13 Jbeta, immunoSEQ multiplex PCR amplified TCR beta CDR3. MiXCR, run by TCRdb on the immunoSEQ multiplex PCR reads, gives a single entry per CDR3 protein. The sample carries 200,000 or so distinct CDR3 sequences, roughly 96% recorded once. TEMRA cells were FACS-enriched, and CD8+ and CD4+ T cells were isolated negatively.

The specimen sequenced was CD4+ T cells from PBMCs. This TCR derives from a human donor with multiple sclerosis. The chain carries TRBV9 and TRBJ1-2; D gene unclear. CDR3 sequence reads: CASSVGSLDGYYGYTF. CDR3 bases: TGTGCCAGCAGCGTAGGCTCCTTGGATGGGTACTATGGCTACACCTTC.